Reported below is one T cell receptor beta chain. These data belong to a study of OX40 agonist ivuxolimab in advanced cancers. Germline CDR1 and CDR2: GTSNPN and SVGIG (reference sequence). The V gene end was trimmed by 1 base and the J gene end by 6 bases; junction bases not matched to a gene: 7. CDR3 size: 15 residues. Here immunoSEQ multiplex PCR was the method, and the copy in TCRdb shows in-frame clones only, minus some. Of approximately 88,000 clones in the sample, about 88% were seen once. The TCR sequence derives from an adult with an advanced solid tumor such as melanoma, head and neck, liver or kidney cancer. This rearrangement joins TRBV30 to TRBJ2-3; TRBD1 aligns across 10 bases. The sample in question was CD4+ or CD8+ T cells sorted from blood, obtained in a trial of the OX40 agonist ivuxolimab. The CDR3 coding sequence is TGTGCCTGGAGTGGCGACAGGGGGCGAGGGGATACGCAGTATTTT. Protein product: CAWSGDRGRGDTQYF.